This record covers a single T cell receptor (beta chain). The sample comes from a study of blood T cell repertoires in COVID-19. Study information: PBMCs, B-cell-depleted T cells, or T cells provided the cDNA or gDNA that made up the material.

Germline CDR1 and CDR2: MNHEY and SVGAGI. The CDR3 sequence is 13 residues long. V lost 5 bases to trimming and J lost 4 bases, with 9 bases between them. TCRdb's table, derived via immunoSEQ multiplex PCR, lists solely in-frame clones and lacks some. The sample contains 60,000 or so clones, just under 90% of which appear only once. The specimen sequenced was peripheral blood. This TCR derives from a human donor with active COVID-19. The donor label of this sample is uncertain. The rearrangement uses TRBV6-5 and TRBJ1-3; D is ambiguous. As DNA, the CDR3 is TGTGCCAGCAGTACTTCCCCAGGAAACACCATATATTTT. It encodes CASSTSPGNTIYF.